The subject of this entry is one T cell receptor beta chain. Trimming cost V 5 bases and J 2 bases; bases outside gene matches: 5. The CDR3 extends over 15 amino acids. Germline V gene data show CDR1 as SEHNR and CDR2 as FQNEAQ (reference sequence). The data were obtained in a study of blood T cell repertoires in COVID-19. Study information: Sites across the United States, Italy and Spain contributed samples from acute and convalescent COVID-19.

Clones were read by immunoSEQ multiplex PCR, and TCRdb kept only the in-frame ones, dropping some. This table holds roughly 57,000 clones, more than 70% found once. J is TRBJ2-4 and V is TRBV7-9; TRBD2 agrees at 8 bases. The sample consisted of peripheral blood. The TCR originated in a human donor in a cohort sampled during active COVID-19. The CDR3 region is CASSQPGGSKNIQYF. The CDR3 coding sequence is TGTGCCAGCAGCCAACCGGGGGGGTCCAAAAACATTCAGTACTTC.